Listed here are 4 T cell receptor beta chains from one sample, sequenced in a study of T-cell memory formation after mild COVID-19 (dated by TCRdb to about 2021). Library preparation employed 5' RACE. Sequencing instrument: Illumina NovaSeq 6000. TCRdb passed the public sequencing reads through fastp at Q25 and MiXCR, retaining productive beta sequences. When rows share a CDR3 protein, they turn into one entry using the most common DNA and genes. Recorded for this sample are about half a million distinct CDR3 sequences; about 18% of them occurred a single time. About 12% of the sample belongs to the ten largest clones. Sequences were obtained from PBMCs or a T cell subset sorted from them (not recorded which). These receptors were collected from an adult woman who had mild COVID-19 (a few samples of this study predate the infection). The sample titles of this study are shuffled in the database, so cell type and time point are left out; the donor was told from shared clones.

The V and J genes are TRBV6-1 and TRBJ1-2; D remains unclear. The CDR3 runs 14 residues. Trimming stripped 0 bases from V and 4 bases from J, with 9 bases between. Germline V CDR1 and CDR2: MNHNS, SASEGT. CDR3 amino acids: CASSEANGIYGYTF. The CDR3 nucleotides read TGTGCCAGCAGTGAAGCAAATGGGATCTATGGCTACACCTTC.

This chain joins TRBV7-6 and TRBJ1-3, with a tentative D call TRBD1 (6 bases). The germline V gene has CDR1 SGHVS and CDR2 FNYEAQ. The CDR3 length is 14 residues. V lost 6 bases and J 2 bases, leaving 11 bases between the germline ends. The CDR3: CASSQNRAGNTIYF. CDR3 DNA: TGTGCCAGCAGTCAAAACAGGGCTGGAAACACCATATATTTT.

The rearrangement joins TRBV7-8 to TRBJ2-5; D is perhaps TRBD1 or TRBD2 (5 bases each). V dropped 2 bases and J dropped 1 base, with 26 bases sitting between them. This CDR3 is built from 20 residues. CDR1 and CDR2 from the germline V gene are SGHVS and FQNEAQ. CDR3 sequence (DNA): TGTGCCAGCAGCTTATGGGACCTTCACAGTCATCGTAACCCCCAAGAGACCCAGTACTTC. Translating it yields CASSLWDLHSHRNPQETQYF.

In its sample, this clonotype was seen a few times. The J gene is TRBJ2-5, the V gene TRBV29-1; the D gene is possibly TRBD2 (5 bases). The CDR3 is 11 residues long. CDR1 and CDR2 (germline): SQVTM, ANQGSEA. The CDR3 bases are TGCGCGGCGGGCCCCCAAGAGACCCAGTACTTC. This translates into CAAGPQETQYF.